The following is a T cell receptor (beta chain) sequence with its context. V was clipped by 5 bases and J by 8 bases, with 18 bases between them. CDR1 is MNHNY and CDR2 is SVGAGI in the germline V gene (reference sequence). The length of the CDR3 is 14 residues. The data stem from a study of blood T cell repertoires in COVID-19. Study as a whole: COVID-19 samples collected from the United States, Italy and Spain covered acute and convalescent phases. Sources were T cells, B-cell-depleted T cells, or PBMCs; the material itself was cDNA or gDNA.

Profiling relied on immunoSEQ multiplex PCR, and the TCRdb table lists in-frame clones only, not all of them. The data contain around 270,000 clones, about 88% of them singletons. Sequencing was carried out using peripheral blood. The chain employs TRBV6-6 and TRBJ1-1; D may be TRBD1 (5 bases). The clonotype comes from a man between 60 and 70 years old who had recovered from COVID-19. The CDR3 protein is CASSDKVHRPEAFF. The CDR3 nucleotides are TGTGCCAGCAGTGACAAAGTCCACAGGCCAGAAGCTTTCTTT.